This T cell receptor beta chain was found in a study of T cell responses to AZD1222 COVID-19 vaccine. Overall study results and limits: The donor cohort was predominantly white British with a female majority, and clonal diversity may have been underestimated.

Turning to this clone: Its target is unknown.

Germline V CDR1 and CDR2: SGDLS, YYNGEE. The germline V and J ends were trimmed by 1 base and 3 bases, with 11 bases remaining between them. The CDR3 spans 14 residues. Data came from immunoSEQ multiplex PCR; TCRdb stores just in-frame clones and leaves some out. The table has 110,000 to 150,000 clones, 85% to 95% seen once. This sequence was found in an adult who had recovered from COVID-19. Sequenced material: peripheral blood, taken after recovery from COVID-19. The chain couples TRBV9 to TRBJ2-7; tentatively, D is TRBD1 or TRBD2 (5 bases each). The CDR3 here is CASSVREGYYEQYF. CDR3 in DNA: TGTGCCAGCAGCGTAAGAGAGGGGTACTACGAGCAGTACTTC.